Following are 27 T cell receptor beta chains from one sample sequenced in a study of control samples from healthy donors and cancer patients. The table came from immunoSEQ multiplex PCR; TCRdb's copy has only in-frame clones and leaves some out. The data hold 40,000 to 60,000 clones, with 80% to 90% observed a single time. The sequenced sample consisted of PBMCs. The source of these receptors is a woman aged 45 to 65 with lung cancer.

The rearrangement joins TRBV27 to TRBJ1-5; a weak D match, TRBD1 (5 bases). V was shortened by 3 bases and J by 9 bases, with 15 bases between the two germline ends. Germline CDR1 MNHEY, CDR2 SMNVEV (reference sequence). The CDR3 is made up of 14 amino acids. The CDR3 sequence: CASSFKDPGGPQHF. The DNA for the CDR3 is TGTGCCAGCAGTTTTAAAGACCCCGGGGGGCCCCAGCATTTT.

V usage is TRBV2 and J usage is TRBJ1-2; a weak D match, TRBD1 (5 bases). Germline V CDR1 and CDR2: SNHLY, FYNNEI. There are 14 residues in the CDR3. Between the trimmed V and J ends, which lost 9 bases and 0 bases, there was a span of 14 bases. CDR3: CARTDSGTNYGYTF. CDR3 nucleotide sequence: TGTGCCAGAACAGACAGTGGCACTAACTATGGCTACACCTTC.

J is TRBJ1-5 and V is TRBV6-6, with 7 positions matching TRBD1. The CDR3 extends over 15 amino acids. V lost 7 bases to trimming and J lost 4 bases; unmatched junction nucleotides: 10. Per the germline V gene, CDR1 is MNHNY and CDR2 is SVGAGI (reference sequence). CDR3 in amino acids: CASTRETGRNQPQHF. DNA for the CDR3: TGTGCCAGCACAAGGGAGACAGGGAGAAATCAGCCCCAGCATTTT.

The chain uses TRBV15 and TRBJ2-6; TRBD1 might be the D (6 bases). This CDR3 region has 17 residues. Trimming cost V 5 bases and J 3 bases, with 17 bases left between them. Looked up from germline, CDR1 is LNHNV and CDR2 is YYDKDF (reference sequence). CDR3: CATSYAAGVGGANVLTF. CDR3 sequence (DNA): TGTGCCACCAGCTACGCGGCAGGGGTTGGTGGGGCCAACGTCCTGACTTTC.

This clone was counted once. V is TRBV7-8 and J is TRBJ2-1, with TRBD2 as a possible D gene (7 bases). Germline V gives CDR1 SGHVS, CDR2 FQNEAQ. This CDR3 spans 12 amino acids. V gave up 5 bases and J gave up 13 bases, with 15 bases separating them. The CDR3 nucleotides are TGTGCCAGCAGCCAAGAAGGGGGGGAACAGTTCTTC. Amino acid sequence: CASSQEGGEQFF.

The chain employs TRBV5-1 and TRBJ1-4, with D unresolved. The CDR3 extends over 14 amino acids. Trimming removed 1 base from V and 0 bases from J, with 4 bases in between. Per germline, CDR1 SGHRS and CDR2 YFSETQ. The CDR3 spells CASSLSPTNEKLFF. The CDR3 DNA reads as TGCGCCAGCAGCTTGAGTCCAACTAATGAAAAACTGTTTTTT.

The sample holds a few counts of this clone. The J gene is TRBJ2-7, the V gene TRBV6-1; either TRBD1 or TRBD2 may supply D (5 bases each). In germline, CDR1 is MNHNS, CDR2 SASEGT. This CDR3 region has 14 residues. V was cut by 3 bases and J by 2 bases, with 11 bases left in between. The CDR3 DNA reads as TGTGCCAGCAGTGACGAGGGACCTACCTACGAGCAGTACTTC. Its translation: CASSDEGPTYEQYF.

About this clone itself: Other DNA sequences in this sample translate to the same CDR3. The CDR3 loop is CASSLGPGPNTGELFF. For the CDR3, the DNA is TGCGCCAGCAGCTTGGGGCCGGGGCCGAACACCGGGGAGCTGTTTTTT. The chain employs TRBV5-1 and TRBJ2-2; D may be TRBD1 or TRBD2 (5 bases each). The CDR3 runs to 16 residues. CDR1 and CDR2 from the germline V gene are SGHRS and YFSETQ. The germline V and J ends were trimmed by 0 bases and 0 bases, with 9 bases remaining between them. The complete variable domain, with remaining parts taken from reference TRBV5-1 and TRBJ2-2, reads KAGVTQTPRYLIKTRGQQVTLSCSPISGHRSVSWYQQTPGQGLQFLFEYFSETQRNKGNFPGRFSGRQFSNSRSEMNVSTLELGDSALYLCASSLGPGPNTGELFFGEGSRLTVL.

The V gene is TRBV11-2, the J gene TRBJ2-7; 8 bases map to TRBD1. Germline V gene lookup returns CDR1 SGHAT and CDR2 FQNNGV. The CDR3 spans 16 residues. V gave up 4 bases and J gave up 0 bases; unmatched junction bases: 8. The CDR3 protein is CASSSRGQGRSYEQYF. The CDR3, as DNA: TGTGCCAGCAGCTCCCGTGGACAGGGACGCTCCTACGAGCAGTACTTC.

The gene calls are TRBV6-5 and TRBJ1-4, with D maybe TRBD1 (5 bases). The V and J ends lost 6 bases and 2 bases respectively, with 10 bases between them. Per germline, CDR1 MNHEY and CDR2 SVGAGI. The CDR3 contains 14 residues. The CDR3 DNA reads as TGTGCCAGCAGGTCAGGGACTACTAATGAAAAACTGTTTTTT. It specifies CASRSGTTNEKLFF.

The chain links TRBV29-1 to TRBJ2-5; 12 positions match TRBD1. CDR1 and CDR2 (germline): SQVTM, ANQGSEA. The CDR3 has 14 amino acids. Losses at the gene ends were 5 bases for V and 4 bases for J; bases not matched to a gene: 5. The CDR3 DNA reads TGCAGCGTTTCCGGGACAGGGGGCCGAGAGACCCAGTACTTC. This gives the protein CSVSGTGGRETQYF.

The V gene is TRBV7-2, the J gene TRBJ2-1, with 7 positions matching TRBD2. Germline trimming cut 5 bases from V and 7 bases from J; bases unmatched to any gene: 11. The CDR3 has 15 residues. The germline V gene encodes CDR1 SGHTA and CDR2 FQGNSA. CDR3 region: CASSMGPARGNEQFF. The CDR3 DNA reads as TGTGCCAGCAGCATGGGACCGGCGCGGGGGAATGAGCAGTTCTTC.

V gene TRBV11-3 combines with J gene TRBJ2-6, with a tentative D call TRBD1 (9 bases). The CDR3 is made up of 19 amino acids. The germline V and J ends were trimmed by 0 bases and 4 bases, with 19 bases remaining between them. The V gene's germline CDR1 is SGHNT and CDR2 YENEEA. The CDR3 DNA is TGTGCCAGCAGCTTAGATAGCGGGACAGGGCTGTTGGGGGCCAACGTCCTGACTTTC. Its protein product is CASSLDSGTGLLGANVLTF.

The chain is built from TRBV3-1 (or the pseudogene TRBV3-2) and TRBJ1-4; tentative D call: TRBD1 (6 bases). The germline V gene encodes CDR1 LGHDT and CDR2 YNNKEL (reference sequence). The V end lost 4 bases, the J end lost 4 bases, and 10 bases lay between the germline ends. The CDR3 length is 14 residues. The CDR3 DNA follows: TGTGCCAGCAGCCCGAGGGGGGATAATGAAAAACTGTTTTTT. Amino acids: CASSPRGDNEKLFF.

This chain uses TRBV5-1 with TRBJ1-2; a weak D match, TRBD1 (6 bases). V lost 4 bases, J lost 0 bases, and 13 bases lay in between. This CDR3 is 15 amino acids long. CDR1 SGHRS and CDR2 YFSETQ come from the germline V gene. CDR3 protein: CASSAGTSPNYGYTF. CDR3 bases: TGCGCCAGCAGCGCCGGGACATCACCTAACTATGGCTACACCTTC.

V gene TRBV19 combines with J gene TRBJ2-2; D remains unclear. CDR1 and CDR2 (germline): LNHDA, SQIVND (reference sequence). The length of the CDR3 is 17 residues. Trimming stripped 4 bases from V and 0 bases from J, with 15 bases between. CDR3 nucleotide sequence: TGTGCCAGTAGTAACCGAGCGACTGGTTCGAACACCGGGGAGCTGTTTTTT. Protein sequence: CASSNRATGSNTGELFF.

This chain links TRBV9 with TRBJ2-7; TRBD2 might be the D (6 bases). Germline V gene sequence: CDR1 SGDLS, CDR2 YYNGEE. Trimming cost V 0 bases and J 1 base, with 8 bases left between them. The CDR3 has 14 residues. The CDR3 DNA sequence: TGTGCCAGCAGCGTAGAAAGCGGGTCCTACGAGCAGTACTTC. Translation: CASSVESGSYEQYF.

The chain couples TRBV28 to TRBJ1-2; D remains ambiguous. Germline V gives CDR1 MDHEN, CDR2 SYDVKM. Trimming stripped 10 bases from V and 4 bases from J, with 10 bases between. The CDR3 totals 11 residues. CDR3 in DNA: TGTGCCACTGGGGTTCGCTATGGCTACACCTTC. Its protein is CATGVRYGYTF.

The rearrangement joins TRBV19 to TRBJ2-1; D ambiguous. Germline V lookup: CDR1 LNHDA, CDR2 SQIVND (reference sequence). Trimming shortened V by 4 bases and J by 0 bases, and 16 bases separated the two germline ends. The CDR3 length is 17 residues. The CDR3 nucleotides read TGTGCCAGTAGTACCGGAATCTTCAGGTCCTCCTACAATGAGCAGTTCTTC. Translation gives CASSTGIFRSSYNEQFF.

V and J are TRBV7-2 and TRBJ2-5; 9 bases are shared with TRBD1. Germline V gene lookup returns CDR1 SGHTA and CDR2 FQGNSA. The CDR3 has 15 amino acids. V trimming: 5 bases; J trimming: 4 bases; junction bases outside the gene matches: 8. This CDR3 is CASSVQGAGPETQYF. CDR3 nucleotide sequence: TGTGCCAGCAGCGTACAGGGGGCGGGTCCAGAGACCCAGTACTTC.

The rearrangement joins TRBV6-5 to TRBJ1-2, with D possibly TRBD1 on 5 matching bases. This CDR3 comprises 15 residues. V lost 5 bases, J lost 1 base, and 14 bases lay in between. Germline V CDR1 and CDR2: MNHEY, SVGAGI. The chain's CDR3 is CASSQTSQGNYGYTF. For the CDR3, the DNA is TGTGCCAGCAGTCAAACCTCGCAGGGTAACTATGGCTACACCTTC.

The CDR3 nucleotides read TGTGCCAGCAGCGGGGTACCCTACAATGAGCAGTTCTTC. Encoded protein: CASSGVPYNEQFF. The chain is built from TRBV7-2 and TRBJ2-1; D uncertain. The CDR3 is 13 amino acids. Germline assignment: CDR1 SGHTA and CDR2 FQGNSA. Trimming stripped 5 bases from V and 2 bases from J, with 7 bases between. The full variable domain, completed using reference TRBV7-2 and TRBJ2-1, is GAGVSQSPSNKVTEKGKDVELRCDPISGHTALYWYRQSLGQGLEFLIYFQGNSAPDKSGLPSDRFSAERTGGSVSTLTIQRTQQEDSAVYLCASSGVPYNEQFFGPGTRLTVL.

The genes are TRBV19 and TRBJ1-1; D may be TRBD1 (5 bases). CDR1 and CDR2 from the germline V gene are LNHDA and SQIVND (reference sequence). The CDR3 sequence is 13 residues long. The germline V and J ends were trimmed by 6 bases and 3 bases, with 11 bases remaining between them. CDR3 coding DNA: TGTGCCAGTAGCGCCGGGACCCACACTGAAGCTTTCTTT. Protein sequence: CASSAGTHTEAFF. The whole variable domain, remainder taken from reference TRBV19 and TRBJ1-1, is DGGITQSPKYLFRKEGQNVTLSCEQNLNHDAMYWYRQDPGQGLRLIYYSQIVNDFQKGDIAEGYSVSREKKESFPLTVTSAQKNPTAFYLCASSAGTHTEAFFGQGTRLTVV.

This chain links TRBV6-6 with TRBJ1-5; 9 nucleotides agree with TRBD1. V gave up 5 bases and J gave up 7 bases; unmatched junction bases: 6. The CDR3 has 14 residues. The germline V gene encodes CDR1 MNHNY and CDR2 SVGAGI (reference sequence). This CDR3 is CASSRSTGGQPQHF. The CDR3 bases are TGTGCCAGCAGTCGATCGACAGGGGGGCAGCCCCAGCATTTT.

The rearrangement uses TRBV12-3 or TRBV12-4 and TRBJ2-5; D tentatively reads TRBD1 or TRBD2 (6 bases each). Trimming cost V 2 bases and J 5 bases, with 9 bases left between them. CDR3 length: 13 amino acids. The CDR3 here is CASSLWGAETQYF. The CDR3 region has the DNA TGTGCCAGCAGTTTATGGGGGGCTGAGACCCAGTACTTC.

This clone was recorded once. The gene calls are TRBV6-6 and TRBJ1-2; TRBD1 aligns across 9 bases. Germline assignment: CDR1 MNHNY and CDR2 SVGAGI (reference sequence). Trimming took 10 bases from V and 8 from J; bases not matched to a gene: 8. The CDR3 has 12 residues. CDR3 coding DNA: TGTGCCACCCGGACAGGGGATGAGGGCTACACCTTC. Its translation: CATRTGDEGYTF.

Only one count was recorded for this clone. The rearrangement uses TRBV7-2 and TRBJ2-5; no firm D call. The germline CDR1 and CDR2 sequences are SGHTA and FQGNSA. The CDR3 extends over 12 amino acids. V was cut by 1 base and J by 4 bases, with 4 bases left in between. This CDR3 reads CASSLGRETQYF. The CDR3 DNA sequence: TGTGCCAGCAGCTTAGGCCGAGAGACCCAGTACTTC.